These 9 T cell receptor beta chains originate from one sample sequenced in a study of cytomegalovirus exposure and HLA in healthy donors. The PCR ran on 60 Vbeta and 13 Jbeta primers. Method: immunoSEQ multiplex PCR; TCRdb's copy keeps in-frame clones and lacks some. The sample contains 140,000 to 150,000 clones, roughly three fifths of which appear only once. The source material was PBMCs. The receptors shown here come from an older woman in good health and CMV-seronegative.

The rearrangement joins TRBV4-2 to TRBJ2-3; tentatively, D is TRBD2 (6 bases). The V end lost 1 base, the J end lost 3 bases, and 14 bases lay between the germline ends. Germline CDR1 is LGHNA and CDR2 is YNFKEQ. This CDR3 contains 16 residues. CDR3 amino acids: CASSQADGGTTDTQYF. The CDR3 coding sequence is TGTGCCAGCAGCCAAGCCGACGGCGGGACGACAGATACGCAGTATTTT.

This clone was counted a few times. This sequence joins TRBV27 and TRBJ2-6; 10 bases are a match to TRBD1. The CDR3 loop spans 17 amino acids. The germline V gene encodes CDR1 MNHEY and CDR2 SMNVEV (reference sequence). After removal of 8 bases from V and 2 bases from J, the junction contained 9 bases not matched to a gene. CDR3 in DNA: TGTGCCAGCCACCCGGGACAGGGGCTTCCTGGGGCCAACGTCCTGACTTTC. Translating it yields CASHPGQGLPGANVLTF.

This clone was observed a few times. The chain joins TRBV10-3 to TRBJ1-6; 8 bases map to TRBD1. Germline values: CDR1 ENHRY, CDR2 SYGVKD. V lost 0 bases, J lost 9 bases, and 4 bases stayed unmatched. This CDR3 is 15 amino acids long. Written as DNA, the CDR3 is TGTGCCATCAGTGAGTCCAGGGGGCAGGGTTCACCCCTCCACTTT. Amino acids: CAISESRGQGSPLHF.

The V and J genes are TRBV7-2 and TRBJ2-7; tentative D call: TRBD2 (6 bases). Trimming shortened V by 5 bases and J by 7 bases, and 15 bases separated the two germline ends. This CDR3 has 13 amino acids. Germline V gene lookup returns CDR1 SGHTA and CDR2 FQGNSA. The CDR3 region has the DNA TGTGCCAGCAGCGACGGGCGCGGGGCAGAGCAGTACTTC. This codes for CASSDGRGAEQYF.

The count of this clone is one. The V gene is TRBV7-9, the J gene TRBJ2-7; D gene ambiguous. V was cut by 0 bases and J by 4 bases, with 4 bases left in between. CDR3 length: 12 amino acids. Germline loops: CDR1 SEHNR, CDR2 FQNEAQ (reference sequence). CDR3 sequence (DNA): TGTGCCAGCAGCTTAGCCACTTACGAGCAGTACTTC. It is translated as CASSLATYEQYF.

In its sample, this clone was seen once. This rearrangement joins TRBV28 to TRBJ2-5, with a weak D call TRBD2 (5 bases). This CDR3 is 14 amino acids long. Germline V gene sequence: CDR1 MDHEN, CDR2 SYDVKM. Trimming cost V 5 bases and J 4 bases, with 14 bases left between them. CDR3 DNA sequence: TGTGCCAGCAGTCTACGGAGCGGCGGAGAGACCCAGTACTTC. Protein: CASSLRSGGETQYF.

J is TRBJ2-7 and V is TRBV18; D may be TRBD1 (5 bases). This CDR3 is built from 14 residues. The V gene lost 1 base and the J gene lost 4 bases, with 11 bases spanning the gap. The germline CDR1 and CDR2 sequences are KGHSH and LQKENI. The CDR3 loop is CASSPRQGLYEQYF. CDR3 in DNA: TGTGCCAGCTCACCACGGCAGGGCCTATACGAGCAGTACTTC.

This chain uses TRBV4-1 with TRBJ2-5; 7 bases match TRBD1. CDR1 MGHRA and CDR2 YSYEKL come from the germline V gene. Trimming took 0 bases from V and 2 from J; bases not matched to a gene: 3. This CDR3 comprises 15 residues. CDR3 DNA: TGCGCCAGCAGCCAAGATATGACAGGGCAAGAGACCCAGTACTTC. Protein product: CASSQDMTGQETQYF.

The rearrangement joins TRBV5-6 to TRBJ1-4; D unclear. Germline V gives CDR1 SGHDT, CDR2 YYEEEE. Trimming stripped 4 bases from V and 0 bases from J, with 19 bases between. This CDR3 has 18 residues. The CDR3 DNA sequence: TGTGCCAGCAGCGGAGGAGTAGCTGCTCCCCCAACTAATGAAAAACTGTTTTTT. Amino acids: CASSGGVAAPPTNEKLFF.